This T cell receptor (beta chain) was sequenced in a study of blood T cell repertoires in COVID-19. Overall study context: Whether acute or convalescent, the COVID-19 samples came from the United States, Italy and Spain. PBMCs, B-cell-depleted T cells, or T cells were the source of the cDNA or gDNA that made up the material.

The CDR3 has 16 residues. The germline V gene has CDR1 MNHNS and CDR2 SASEGT. The ends lost 3 bases at V and 1 base at J; junction bases unmatched: 6. As processed by the authors: From reference gene primer amplification, estimates of nucleated cell counts were derived. Sequencing used immunoSEQ multiplex PCR; TCRdb keeps in-frame clones, though not all of them. V, J and clone size derive from that table, while D and trimming were established from the DNA sequence. The sample yields under 250,000 clones, about 89% seen once. This chain links TRBV6-1 with TRBJ1-5, with 7 bases that match TRBD1. The receptor's source is a woman aged 60 to 75 who had recovered from COVID-19. What was sequenced was peripheral blood. The CDR3 region is CASSEQGTVSNQPQHF. The CDR3 coding sequence is TGTGCCAGCAGTGAGCAGGGGACAGTGAGCAATCAGCCCCAGCATTTT.